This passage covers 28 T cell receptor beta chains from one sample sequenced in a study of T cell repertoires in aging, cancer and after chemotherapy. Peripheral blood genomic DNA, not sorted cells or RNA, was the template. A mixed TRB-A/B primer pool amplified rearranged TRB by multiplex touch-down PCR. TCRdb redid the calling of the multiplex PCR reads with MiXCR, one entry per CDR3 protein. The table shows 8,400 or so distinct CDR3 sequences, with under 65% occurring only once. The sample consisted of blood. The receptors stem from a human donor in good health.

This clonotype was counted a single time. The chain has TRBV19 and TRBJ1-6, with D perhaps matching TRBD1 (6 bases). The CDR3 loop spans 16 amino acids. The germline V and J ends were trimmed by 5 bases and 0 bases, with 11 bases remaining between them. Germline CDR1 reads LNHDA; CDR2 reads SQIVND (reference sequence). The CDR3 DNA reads TGTGCCAGTAGTGCAACAGGGAGCTCCTATAATTCACCCCTCCACTTT. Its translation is CASSATGSSYNSPLHF.

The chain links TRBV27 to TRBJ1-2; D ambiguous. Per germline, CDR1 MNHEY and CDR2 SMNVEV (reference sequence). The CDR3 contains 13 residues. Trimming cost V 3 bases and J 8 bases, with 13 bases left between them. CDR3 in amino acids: CASSFQDAGGYTF. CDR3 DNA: TGTGCCAGCAGTTTTCAGGACGCAGGAGGCTACACCTTC.

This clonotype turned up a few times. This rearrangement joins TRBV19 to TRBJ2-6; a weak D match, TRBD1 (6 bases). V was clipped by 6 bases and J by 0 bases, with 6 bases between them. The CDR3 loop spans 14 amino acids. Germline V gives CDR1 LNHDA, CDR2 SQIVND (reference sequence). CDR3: CASRDSSGANVLTF. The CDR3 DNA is TGTGCCAGTAGGGACAGCTCTGGGGCCAACGTCCTGACTTTC.

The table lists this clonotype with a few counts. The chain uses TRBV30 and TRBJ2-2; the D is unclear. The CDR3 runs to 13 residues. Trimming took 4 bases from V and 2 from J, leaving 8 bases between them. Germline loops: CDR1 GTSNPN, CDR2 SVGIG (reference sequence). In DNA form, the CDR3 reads TGTGCCTGGACGGTCCTAAACACCGGGGAGCTGTTTTTT. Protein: CAWTVLNTGELFF. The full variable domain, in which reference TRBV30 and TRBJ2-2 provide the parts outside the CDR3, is SQTIHQWPATLVQPVGSPLSLECTVEGTSNPNLYWYRQAAGRGLQLLFYSVGIGQISSEVPQNLSASRPQDRQFILSSKKLLLSDSGFYLCAWTVLNTGELFFGEGSRLTVL.

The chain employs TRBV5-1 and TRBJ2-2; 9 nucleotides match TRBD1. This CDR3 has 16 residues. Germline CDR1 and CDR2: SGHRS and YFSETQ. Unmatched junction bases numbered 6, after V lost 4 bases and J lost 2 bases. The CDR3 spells CASSTGTGPNTGELFF. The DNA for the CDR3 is TGCGCCAGCAGCACTGGGACAGGGCCTAACACCGGGGAGCTGTTTTTT.

CDR3 loop: CASSYTGDPTGELFF. CDR3 nucleotides: TGTGCCAGCAGTTACACGGGAGACCCCACCGGGGAGCTGTTTTTT. The chain joins TRBV6-2 or TRBV6-3 to TRBJ2-2, with D maybe TRBD2 (6 bases). CDR3 length: 15 amino acids. The V end was cut by 2 bases, the J end by 4 bases, with 11 bases between. Germline V gene data show CDR1 as MNHEY and CDR2 as SVGEGT.

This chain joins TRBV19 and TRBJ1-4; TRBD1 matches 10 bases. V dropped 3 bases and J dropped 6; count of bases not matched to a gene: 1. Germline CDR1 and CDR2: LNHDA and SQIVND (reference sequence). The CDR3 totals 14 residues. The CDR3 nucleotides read TGTGCCAGTAGTATGGACAGGGGGGATGAAAAACTGTTTTTT. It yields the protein CASSMDRGDEKLFF. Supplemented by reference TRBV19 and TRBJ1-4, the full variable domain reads DGGITQSPKYLFRKEGQNVTLSCEQNLNHDAMYWYRQDPGQGLRLIYYSQIVNDFQKGDIAEGYSVSREKKESFPLTVTSAQKNPTAFYLCASSMDRGDEKLFFGSGTQLSVL.

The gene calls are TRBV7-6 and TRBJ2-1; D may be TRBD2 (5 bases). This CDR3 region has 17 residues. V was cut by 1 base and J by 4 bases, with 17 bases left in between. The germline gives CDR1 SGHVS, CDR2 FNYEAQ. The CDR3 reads CASSLGRLASQYNEQFF. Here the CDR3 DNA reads TGTGCCAGCAGCTTAGGGAGGCTAGCCTCTCAATACAATGAGCAGTTCTTC.

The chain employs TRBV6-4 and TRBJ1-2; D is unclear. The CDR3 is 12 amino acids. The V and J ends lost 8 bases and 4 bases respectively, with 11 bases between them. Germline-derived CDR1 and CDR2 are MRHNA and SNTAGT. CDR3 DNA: TGTGCCAGCCCGGGGTGCCCCTATGGCTACACCTTC. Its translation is CASPGCPYGYTF.

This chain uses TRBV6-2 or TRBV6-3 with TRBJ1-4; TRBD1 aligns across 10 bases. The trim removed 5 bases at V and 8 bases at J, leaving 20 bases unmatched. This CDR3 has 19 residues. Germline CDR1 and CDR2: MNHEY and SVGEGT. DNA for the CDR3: TGTGCCAGCAGTCCCGCTAGACAGGGGGCTAGAACTTCAAGAGAAAAACTGTTTTTT. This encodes CASSPARQGARTSREKLFF.

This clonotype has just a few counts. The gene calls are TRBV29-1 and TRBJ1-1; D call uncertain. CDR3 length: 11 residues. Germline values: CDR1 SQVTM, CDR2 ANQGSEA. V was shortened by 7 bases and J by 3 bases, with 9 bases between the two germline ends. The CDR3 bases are TGCAGCGCCCGTTCCTACACTGAAGCTTTCTTT. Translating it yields CSARSYTEAFF.

The DNA of the CDR3 is TGTGCCAGCAGCCATAATTCACCCCTCCACTTT. It codes for CASSHNSPLHF. This chain connects TRBV6-6 to TRBJ1-6; D not resolved. Trimming pared 6 bases from V and 5 bases from J, leaving 2 bases between. CDR1 MNHNY and CDR2 SVGAGI come from the germline V gene (reference sequence). The CDR3 consists of 11 residues.

The CDR3 reads CASRIREQYF. The CDR3 DNA sequence: TGTGCCAGTAGGATCCGGGAGCAGTACTTC. This chain uses TRBV19 with TRBJ2-7; D gene unclear. Trimming shortened V by 6 bases and J by 7 bases, and 7 bases separated the two germline ends. The CDR3 has 10 amino acids. Germline loops: CDR1 LNHDA, CDR2 SQIVND (reference sequence).

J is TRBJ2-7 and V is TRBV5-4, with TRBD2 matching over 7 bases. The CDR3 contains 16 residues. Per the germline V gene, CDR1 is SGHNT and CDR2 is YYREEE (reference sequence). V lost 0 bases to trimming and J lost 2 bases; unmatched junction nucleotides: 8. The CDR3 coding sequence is TGTGCCAGCAGCTTGGGCTCGGGGGGAGGGACCTACGAGCAGTACTTC. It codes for CASSLGSGGGTYEQYF.

The CDR3 DNA reads TGCAGCGTTGCCCCCGACAGGCGTACCAGGGGGTACACCTTC. Protein: CSVAPDRRTRGYTF. This sequence joins TRBV29-1 and TRBJ1-2, with 7 bases that match TRBD1. Germline V CDR1 and CDR2: SQVTM, ANQGSEA. With 4 bases clipped from V and 11 bases from J, the junction kept 16 bases outside the gene matches. The CDR3 has 14 amino acids.

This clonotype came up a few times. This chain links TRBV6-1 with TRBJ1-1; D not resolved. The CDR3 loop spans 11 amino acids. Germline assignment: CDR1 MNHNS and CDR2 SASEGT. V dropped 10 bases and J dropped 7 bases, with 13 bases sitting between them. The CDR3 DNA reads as TGTGCCATTCGAACCAACGGTGAAGCTTTCTTT. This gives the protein CAIRTNGEAFF.

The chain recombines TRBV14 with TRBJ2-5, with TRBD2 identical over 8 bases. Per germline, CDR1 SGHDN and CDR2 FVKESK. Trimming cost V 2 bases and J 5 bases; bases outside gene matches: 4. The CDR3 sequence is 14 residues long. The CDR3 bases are TGTGCCAGCAGCCAATTAGCGGGACGGGAGACCCAGTACTTC. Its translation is CASSQLAGRETQYF.

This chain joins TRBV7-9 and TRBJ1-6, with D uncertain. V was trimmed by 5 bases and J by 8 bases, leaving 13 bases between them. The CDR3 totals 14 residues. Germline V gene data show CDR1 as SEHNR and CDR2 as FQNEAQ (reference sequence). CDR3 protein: CASSLGPLYSPLHF. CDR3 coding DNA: TGTGCCAGCAGCCTGGGTCCTCTCTATTCACCCCTCCACTTT.

This CDR3 is CASRFRDRKGYTF. The CDR3 DNA reads TGTGCCAGCAGATTCCGGGACAGGAAAGGCTACACCTTC. The chain joins TRBV6-1 to TRBJ1-2; 8 positions match TRBD1. There are 13 residues in the CDR3. J lost 8 bases, V lost 6 bases, and 8 bases had no gene match. Per the germline V gene, CDR1 is MNHNS and CDR2 is SASEGT.

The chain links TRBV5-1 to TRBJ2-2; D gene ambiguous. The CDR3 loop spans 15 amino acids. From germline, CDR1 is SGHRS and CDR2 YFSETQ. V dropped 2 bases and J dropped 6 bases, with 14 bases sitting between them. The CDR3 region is CASSLGSTWPGELFF. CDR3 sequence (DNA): TGCGCCAGCAGCTTAGGATCTACGTGGCCCGGGGAGCTGTTTTTT.

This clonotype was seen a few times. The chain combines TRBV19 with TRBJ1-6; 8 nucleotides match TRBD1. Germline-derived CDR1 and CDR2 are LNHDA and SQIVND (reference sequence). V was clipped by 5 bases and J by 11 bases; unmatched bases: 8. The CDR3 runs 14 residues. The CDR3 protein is CASSERQGLTPLHF. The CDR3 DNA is TGTGCCAGTAGTGAACGACAGGGGTTGACACCCCTCCACTTT. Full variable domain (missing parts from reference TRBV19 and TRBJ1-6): DGGITQSPKYLFRKEGQNVTLSCEQNLNHDAMYWYRQDPGQGLRLIYYSQIVNDFQKGDIAEGYSVSREKKESFPLTVTSAQKNPTAFYLCASSERQGLTPLHFGNGTRLTVT.

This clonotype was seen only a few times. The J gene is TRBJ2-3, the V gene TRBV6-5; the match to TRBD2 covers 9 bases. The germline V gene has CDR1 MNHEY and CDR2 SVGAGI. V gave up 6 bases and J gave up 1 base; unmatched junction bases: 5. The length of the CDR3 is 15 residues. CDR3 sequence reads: CASRPSGERTDTQYF. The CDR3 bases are TGTGCCAGCAGACCTAGCGGGGAGCGCACAGATACGCAGTATTTT.

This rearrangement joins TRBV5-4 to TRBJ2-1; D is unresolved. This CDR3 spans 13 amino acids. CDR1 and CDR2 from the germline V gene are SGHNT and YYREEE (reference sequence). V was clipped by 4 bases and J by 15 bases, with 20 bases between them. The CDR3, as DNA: TGTGCCAGCAGCCGCCCGGACGGAGAGGTCCCGTTCTTC. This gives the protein CASSRPDGEVPFF.

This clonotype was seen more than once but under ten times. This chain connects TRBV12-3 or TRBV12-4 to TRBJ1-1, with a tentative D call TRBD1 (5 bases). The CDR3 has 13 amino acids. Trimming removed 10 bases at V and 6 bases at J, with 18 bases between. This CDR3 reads CATLDLRAPEAFF. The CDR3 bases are TGTGCCACCCTGGACCTCAGGGCCCCTGAAGCTTTCTTT.

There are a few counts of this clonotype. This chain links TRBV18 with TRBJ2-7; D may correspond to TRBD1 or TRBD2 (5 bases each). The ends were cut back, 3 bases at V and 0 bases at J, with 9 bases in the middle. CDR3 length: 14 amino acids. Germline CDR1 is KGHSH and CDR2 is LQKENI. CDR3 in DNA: TGTGCCAGCTCACCCGGGACGGTCTCCTACGAGCAGTACTTC. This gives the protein CASSPGTVSYEQYF.

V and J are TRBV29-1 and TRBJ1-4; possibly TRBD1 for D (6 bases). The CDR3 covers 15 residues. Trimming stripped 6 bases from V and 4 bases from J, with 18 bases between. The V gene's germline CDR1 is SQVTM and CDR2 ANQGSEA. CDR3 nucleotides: TGCAGCGTACCCCGGGTAGGACAGCATAATGAAAAACTGTTTTTT. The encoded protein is CSVPRVGQHNEKLFF.

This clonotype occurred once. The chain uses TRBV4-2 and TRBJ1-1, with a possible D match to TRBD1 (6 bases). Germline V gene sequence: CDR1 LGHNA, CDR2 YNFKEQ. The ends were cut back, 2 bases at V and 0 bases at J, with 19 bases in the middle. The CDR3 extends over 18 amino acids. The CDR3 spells CASSQKGQPMLLNTEAFF. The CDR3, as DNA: TGTGCCAGCAGCCAAAAGGGACAACCAATGTTACTGAACACTGAAGCTTTCTTT.

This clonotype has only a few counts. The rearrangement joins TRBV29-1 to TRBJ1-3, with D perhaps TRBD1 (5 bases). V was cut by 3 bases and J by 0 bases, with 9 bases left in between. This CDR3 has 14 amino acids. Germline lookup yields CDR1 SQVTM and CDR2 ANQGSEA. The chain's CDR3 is CSVERGYSGNTIYF. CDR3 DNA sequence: TGCAGCGTTGAGAGGGGATACTCTGGAAACACCATATATTTT.